Listed here is a single T cell receptor beta chain. A much larger clone sits a single nucleotide away, making a read error possible. Germline V gives CDR1 SGHVS, CDR2 FQNEAQ. The CDR3 covers 11 residues. Trimming removed 2 bases at V and 12 bases at J, with 11 bases between. A second 7 to 11 cycle PCR used barcoded and J-beta primers. TCRdb analysed the 5' RACE reads with MiXCR anew, one entry per CDR3 protein. The sample has 870,000 or so distinct CDR3 sequences; 29% are singletons. These data originate in a study of blood T cells in healthy people across ages. The chain has TRBV7-8 and TRBJ2-7; D is possibly TRBD1 (6 bases). The TCR originated in a woman of 80 years or more in good health. Sequenced input: blood. The CDR3 reads CASSLTHRVYF. The CDR3 nucleotides are TGTGCCAGCAGCTTAACCCACAGGGTGTACTTC.